Sequencing of this T cell receptor beta chain was carried out in a study of OX40 agonist ivuxolimab in advanced cancers. This clone was observed a single time. Clones were sequenced by immunoSEQ multiplex PCR, and TCRdb holds only the in-frame ones, with some missing. In the table there are about 69,000 clones, 75% to 90% of which are singletons. From germline, CDR1 is SEHNR and CDR2 FQNEAQ (reference sequence). The junction had 6 bases not matched to a gene; V was cut back by 5 bases and J by 7 bases. This CDR3 is built from 13 residues. The chain uses TRBV7-9 and TRBJ1-2; 8 bases fit TRBD1. The specimen comprised CD4+ or CD8+ T cells sorted from blood, sampled in a trial of the OX40 agonist ivuxolimab. The source of this sequence is an adult with an advanced solid tumor such as melanoma, head and neck, liver or kidney cancer. The CDR3 spells CASSRGTGIGYTF. The CDR3 DNA reads TGTGCCAGCAGCCGTGGGACAGGTATTGGCTACACCTTC.